Each of the 9 T cell receptor beta chains below was sequenced from the same sample in a study of cytomegalovirus exposure and HLA in healthy donors. In the PCR, 60 Vbeta and 13 Jbeta primers were used. Libraries were prepared by immunoSEQ multiplex PCR; TCRdb keeps only in-frame clonotypes and omits some of them. Of roughly 150,000 clones listed, about 75% are singletons. Sequencing was carried out using PBMCs. The receptor source for this set is a female donor in good health and CMV-seronegative.

The chain combines TRBV5-4 with TRBJ1-2; 7 nucleotides line up with TRBD1. V gave up 3 bases and J gave up 2 bases; unmatched junction bases: 1. Germline V CDR1 and CDR2: SGHNT, YYREEE (reference sequence). The CDR3 loop spans 13 amino acids. CDR3 DNA sequence: TGTGCCAGCAGCTCCAGGGGGAACTATGGCTACACCTTC. It encodes CASSSRGNYGYTF.

This clone was seen a few times. The J gene is TRBJ2-7, the V gene TRBV4-2, with D perhaps TRBD2 (5 bases). Per germline, CDR1 LGHNA and CDR2 YNFKEQ. V was cut by 0 bases and J by 2 bases, with 11 bases left in between. The length of the CDR3 is 15 residues. CDR3 amino acids: CASSQDGGPPYEQYF. The CDR3 nucleotides are TGTGCCAGCAGCCAAGATGGCGGGCCCCCCTACGAGCAGTACTTC.

The sample holds a few counts of this clone. The genes are TRBV11-2 and TRBJ2-3; 10 positions agree with TRBD2. The CDR3 length is 16 residues. Per the germline V gene, CDR1 is SGHAT and CDR2 is FQNNGV. Unmatched junction bases numbered 14, after V lost 5 bases and J lost 9 bases. CDR3 in amino acids: CASSQDQASGGETQYF. CDR3 bases: TGTGCCAGCAGCCAAGATCAGGCTAGCGGGGGTGAAACGCAGTATTTT.

The chain combines TRBV6-1 with TRBJ2-7; 8 bases match TRBD2. The trim removed 3 bases at V and 0 bases at J, leaving 4 bases unmatched. Germline values: CDR1 MNHNS, CDR2 SASEGT. The CDR3 covers 15 residues. The CDR3 sequence: CASSESGTSSYEQYF. Written as DNA, the CDR3 is TGTGCCAGCAGTGAGTCCGGGACTAGCTCCTACGAGCAGTACTTC.

The rearrangement uses TRBV11-2 and TRBJ2-7, with TRBD1 as a possible D gene (6 bases). Trimming cost V 1 base and J 4 bases, with 8 bases left between them. This CDR3 spans 13 amino acids. Germline assignment: CDR1 SGHAT and CDR2 FQNNGV. The CDR3 loop reads CASSLGTGYEQYF. CDR3 sequence (DNA): TGTGCCAGCAGCTTAGGTACAGGGTACGAGCAGTACTTC. The whole variable domain, filled in from reference TRBV11-2 and TRBJ2-7, reads EAGVAQSPRYKIIEKRQSVAFWCNPISGHATLYWYQQILGQGPKLLIQFQNNGVVDDSQLPKDRFSAERLKGVDSTLKIQPAKLEDSAVYLCASSLGTGYEQYFGPGTRLTVT.

The rearrangement links TRBV7-9 to TRBJ2-2, with 8 bases matching TRBD1. The CDR3 loop spans 15 amino acids. V lost 3 bases, J lost 6 bases, and 6 bases stayed unmatched. Germline CDR1 SEHNR, CDR2 FQNEAQ (reference sequence). The chain's CDR3 is CASSLLSGGSGELFF. CDR3 nucleotides: TGTGCCAGCAGCTTGTTATCAGGGGGCTCCGGGGAGCTGTTTTTT.

The genes are TRBV2 and TRBJ2-3; TRBD1 matches at 8 bases. V dropped 7 bases and J dropped 1; count of bases not matched to a gene: 7. The germline V gene has CDR1 SNHLY and CDR2 FYNNEI. The CDR3 runs 15 residues. CDR3 nucleotide sequence: TGTGCCAGCACTTCTCGGACAGGGCGCACAGATACGCAGTATTTT. Residues: CASTSRTGRTDTQYF. The entire variable domain, with the rest obtained from reference TRBV2 and TRBJ2-3, is as follows: EPEVTQTPSHQVTQMGQEVILRCVPISNHLYFYWYRQILGQKVEFLVSFYNNEISEKSEIFDDQFSVERPDGSNFTLKIRSTKLEDSAMYFCASTSRTGRTDTQYFGPGTRLTVL.

The chain combines TRBV6-1 with TRBJ2-5, with D perhaps matching TRBD1 (6 bases). Germline assignment: CDR1 MNHNS and CDR2 SASEGT. V lost 6 bases and J 5 bases, leaving 10 bases between the germline ends. The CDR3 totals 12 residues. CDR3 DNA sequence: TGTGCCAGCAGGGTTAGGGGGGAGACCCAGTACTTC. Translated: CASRVRGETQYF.

The V call is TRBV7-2, the J call TRBJ2-5, with D possibly TRBD1 on 5 matching bases. This CDR3 has 13 amino acids. Looked up from germline, CDR1 is SGHTA and CDR2 is FQGNSA. Trimming shortened V by 0 bases and J by 4 bases, and 6 bases separated the two germline ends. DNA of the CDR3: TGTGCCAGCAGCTTAGCAGGGGTAGAGACCCAGTACTTC. Encoded protein: CASSLAGVETQYF.